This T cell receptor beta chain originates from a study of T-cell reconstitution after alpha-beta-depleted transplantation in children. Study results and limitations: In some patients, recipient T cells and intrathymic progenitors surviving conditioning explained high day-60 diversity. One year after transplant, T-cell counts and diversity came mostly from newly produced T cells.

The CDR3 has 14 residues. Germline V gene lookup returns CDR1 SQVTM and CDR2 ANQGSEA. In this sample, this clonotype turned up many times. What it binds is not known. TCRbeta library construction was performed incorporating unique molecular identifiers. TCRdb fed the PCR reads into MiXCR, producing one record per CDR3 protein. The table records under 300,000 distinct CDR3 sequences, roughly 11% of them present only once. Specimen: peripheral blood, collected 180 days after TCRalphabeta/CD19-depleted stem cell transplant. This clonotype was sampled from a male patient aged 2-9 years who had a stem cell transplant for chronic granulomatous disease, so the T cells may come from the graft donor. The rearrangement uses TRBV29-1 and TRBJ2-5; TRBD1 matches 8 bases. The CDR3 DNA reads TGCACCCCCAAACACCGGACAGGGCAAGAGACCCAGTACTTC. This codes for CTPKHRTGQETQYF.